The source of this T cell receptor beta chain is a study of monozygotic twins with inflammatory bowel disease. A template switching step added UMIs, each with a 6-nucleotide sample barcode. TCRdb reprocessed the 5' RACE reads and stores each CDR3 protein as one record, lacking DNA. This table lists hundreds of thousands of distinct CDR3 sequences. Germline-derived CDR1 and CDR2 are LGHNA and YSLEER. This CDR3 is built from 13 residues. The sequence came from a human donor with ulcerative colitis or Crohn's disease, or a healthy co-twin of an affected twin (not recorded which). Sequenced: blood. The V call is TRBV4-3, the J call TRBJ1-1. This CDR3 is CASSQDRSGEAFF.